This entry concerns a single TCR beta chain. This record comes from a study of brain T cells in children with intractable seizures. Germline V gene sequence: CDR1 MDHEN, CDR2 SYDVKM. Trimming took off 7 bases at V and 1 base at J, with 13 bases between the two ends. The CDR3 has 14 amino acids. The repertoire was sequenced with immunoSEQ multiplex PCR; TCRdb's copy has only in-frame clones and lacks some. The sample includes tens of thousands of clones, around nine tenths of them seen just once. Only cases whose brain tissue showed the highest T cell transcript signatures were sequenced. The sequencing here drew on peripheral blood, taken at surgery. The genes are TRBV28 and TRBJ2-5; D gene unclear. The source is a girl aged 2-10 years with Rasmussen encephalitis and intractable seizures. In DNA, the CDR3 is TGTGCCAGCAATCCCGGCCCCCTCCAAGAGACCCAGTACTTC. Translation gives CASNPGPLQETQYF.